This entry lists 4 T cell receptor beta chains sequenced from one sample in a study of graft-versus-host responses after intestinal transplantation. The method was immunoSEQ multiplex PCR; TCRdb's version includes in-frame clones alone and lacks a portion of them. The table has tens of thousands of clones, approximately 96% seen once. Here the sequenced sample was PBMCs, taken 16 days after intestinal transplant. The receptors stem from a human patient who received an intestinal transplant, so some T cells may come from the graft donor.

The rearrangement links TRBV4-1 to TRBJ1-5; D is possibly TRBD1 (5 bases). Germline loops: CDR1 MGHRA, CDR2 YSYEKL. Trimming took 0 bases from V and 2 from J, leaving 17 bases between them. The CDR3 is 18 residues long. In nucleotides, the CDR3 is TGCGCCAGCAGCCAAGATCCCAGTGGACCGACAGGCAATCAGCCCCAGCATTTT. Amino acids: CASSQDPSGPTGNQPQHF.

The chain recombines TRBV19 with TRBJ2-5; D is possibly TRBD1 (6 bases). This CDR3 comprises 14 residues. Looked up from germline, CDR1 is LNHDA and CDR2 is SQIVND (reference sequence). The V end lost 3 bases, the J end lost 5 bases, and 13 bases lay between the germline ends. The CDR3 nucleotides are TGTGCCAGTAGTATGGGGGCAGGGTGGGAGACCCAGTACTTC. It specifies CASSMGAGWETQYF.

The gene calls are TRBV5-5 and TRBJ2-7, with D possibly matching TRBD2 (6 bases). The CDR3 loop spans 15 amino acids. Germline CDR1 reads SGHKS; CDR2 reads YYEKEE (reference sequence). V was clipped by 0 bases and J by 0 bases, with 10 bases between them. CDR3 sequence: CASSLDGGISYEQYF. CDR3 coding DNA: TGTGCCAGCAGCTTGGATGGAGGGATCTCCTACGAGCAGTACTTC. Full variable domain (missing parts from reference TRBV5-5 and TRBJ2-7): DAGVTQSPTHLIKTRGQQVTLRCSPISGHKSVSWYQQVLGQGPQFIFQYYEKEERGRGNFPDRFSARQFPNYSSELNVNALLLGDSALYLCASSLDGGISYEQYFGPGTRLTVT.

The gene calls are TRBV19 and TRBJ2-5; 7 bases fit TRBD1. The V segment lost 5 bases and the J segment 5 bases; nucleotides outside the gene matches: 11. Germline loops: CDR1 LNHDA, CDR2 SQIVND (reference sequence). The CDR3 runs to 15 residues. CDR3 DNA sequence: TGTGCCAGTAGTCCATACCGGACAGGCGGGGAGACCCAGTACTTC. Amino acid sequence: CASSPYRTGGETQYF.